What follows is one T cell receptor (beta chain) and its context. Its antigen remains unidentified. This sample was taken from a study of cytomegalovirus exposure and HLA in healthy donors. About the study: From donors who were HLA-typed, an early data release held approximately 80 million unique TCRs.

Looked up from germline, CDR1 is SNHLY and CDR2 is FYNNEI. CDR3 length: 11 residues. The V end was cut by 5 bases, the J end by 9 bases, with 11 bases between. Whole-study results and caveats: Associated with HLA alleles at 0.05 false discovery rate in a later analysis were 16,951 TCR beta sequences.

PCR involved 60 Vbeta and 13 Jbeta primers. Assay used: immunoSEQ multiplex PCR; TCRdb lists only in-frame clones, some missing. The profile shows some 87,000 clones, more than 60% of them singletons. This TCR was sampled from a man aged 18-30 years in good health and CMV-seropositive. Sequencing was done on a sample of PBMCs. The J gene is TRBJ2-7, the V gene TRBV2; D is uncertain. CDR3 in DNA: TGTGCCAGCAGTCCTGAGAAGCGGCAGTACTTC. Translating it yields CASSPEKRQYF.